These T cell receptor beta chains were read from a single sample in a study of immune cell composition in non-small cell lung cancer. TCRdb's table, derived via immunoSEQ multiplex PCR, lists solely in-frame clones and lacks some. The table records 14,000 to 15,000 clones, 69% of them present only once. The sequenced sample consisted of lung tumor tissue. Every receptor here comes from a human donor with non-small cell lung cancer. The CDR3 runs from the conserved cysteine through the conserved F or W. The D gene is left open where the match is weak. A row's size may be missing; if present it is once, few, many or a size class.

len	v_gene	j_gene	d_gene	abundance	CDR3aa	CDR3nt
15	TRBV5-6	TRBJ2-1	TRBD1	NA	CASSHWDRGNNEQFF	TGTGCCAGCAGCCATTGGGACAGGGGAAACAATGAGCAGTTCTTC
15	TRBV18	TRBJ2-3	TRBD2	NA	CASSRAGVSTDTQYF	TGTGCCAGCTCACGAGCGGGGGTTAGCACAGATACGCAGTATTTT
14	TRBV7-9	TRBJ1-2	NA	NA	CASSFEQAIYGYTF	TGTGCCAGCAGCTTCGAACAGGCAATCTATGGCTACACCTTC
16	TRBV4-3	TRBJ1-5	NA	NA	CASSQEWQVGNQPQHF	TGCGCCAGCAGCCAAGAATGGCAGGTCGGCAATCAGCCCCAGCATTTT
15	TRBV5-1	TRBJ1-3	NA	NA	CASSAGFGSGNTIYF	TGCGCCAGCAGCGCAGGGTTCGGCTCTGGAAACACCATATATTTT
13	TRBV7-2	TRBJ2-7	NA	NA	CASSPVGGREQYF	TGTGCCAGCAGCCCGGTGGGGGGGCGTGAGCAGTACTTC
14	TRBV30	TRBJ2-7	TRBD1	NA	CAWSPRYRGVEQYF	TGTGCCTGGAGCCCCCGGTACAGGGGGGTGGAGCAGTACTTC
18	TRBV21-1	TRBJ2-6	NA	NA	CASSTSGQASGWANVLTF	TGTGCCAGCAGCACCTCGGGACAGGCCTCTGGTTGGGCCAACGTCCTGACTTTC
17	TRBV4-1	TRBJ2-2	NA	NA	CASSQPIQGQNTGELFF	TGCGCCAGCAGCCAACCTATACAGGGACAGAACACCGGGGAGCTGTTTTTT
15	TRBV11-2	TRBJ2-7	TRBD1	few	CASTVSRGPTYEQYF	TGTGCCAGCACCGTAAGCAGGGGGCCGACCTACGAGCAGTACTTC
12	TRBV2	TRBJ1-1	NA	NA	CASSLLGSEAFF	TGTGCCAGCAGCCTACTCGGGTCTGAAGCTTTCTTT
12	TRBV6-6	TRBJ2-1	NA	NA	CASSGTFEEQFF	TGTGCCAGCAGCGGGACTTTCGAGGAGCAGTTCTTC
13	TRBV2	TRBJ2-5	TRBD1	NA	CASSWTGVGTQYF	TGTGCCAGCAGTTGGACAGGGGTTGGGACCCAGTACTTC
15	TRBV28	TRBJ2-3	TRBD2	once	CASSPPGLAGDTQYF	TGTGCCAGCAGTCCTCCCGGACTAGCAGGTGATACGCAGTATTTT
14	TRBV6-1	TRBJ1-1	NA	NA	CASSEVYGAAEAFF	TGTGCCAGCAGTGAAGTGTATGGGGCGGCTGAAGCTTTCTTT
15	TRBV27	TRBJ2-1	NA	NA	CASSSGPNSYNEQFF	TGTGCCAGCAGCAGCGGACCGAACTCCTACAATGAGCAGTTCTTC
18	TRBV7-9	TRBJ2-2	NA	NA	CASSFRREGGPYTGELFF	TGTGCCAGCAGCTTCAGGAGGGAGGGGGGTCCATACACCGGGGAGCTGTTTTTT
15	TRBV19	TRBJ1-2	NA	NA	CASSLKQGLFGGYTF	TGTGCCAGTAGTCTGAAACAGGGTCTGTTCGGCGGCTACACCTTC
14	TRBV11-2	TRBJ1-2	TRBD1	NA	CASSFNRGSYGYTF	TGTGCCAGCAGCTTCAACAGGGGATCCTATGGCTACACCTTC
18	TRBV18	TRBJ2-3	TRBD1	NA	CASSPLDRGLSRTDTQYF	TGTGCCAGCTCACCACTAGACAGGGGGCTGTCTCGCACAGATACGCAGTATTTT
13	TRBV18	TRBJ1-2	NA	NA	CASSQGGNYGYTF	TGTGCCAGCTCTCAGGGAGGGAACTATGGCTACACCTTC
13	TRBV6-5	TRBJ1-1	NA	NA	CASIQRGNTEAFF	TGTGCCAGCATCCAAAGGGGGAACACTGAAGCTTTCTTT
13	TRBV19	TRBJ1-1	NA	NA	CASSIDTTVGPFF	TGTGCCAGTAGTATCGACACAACAGTTGGCCCTTTCTTT